The 30 T cell receptor beta chains below all came from one sample that was sequenced in a study of T-cell memory formation after mild COVID-19. From the 5' RACE reads, TCRdb called clonotypes with MiXCR, one entry per CDR3 protein. The sample lists about 210,000 distinct CDR3 sequences; 10% to 13% were seen once. Sequencing was carried out using PBMCs or a T cell subset sorted from them (not recorded which). Every receptor here comes from a man between 18 and 35 years old who had mild COVID-19 (a few samples of this study predate the infection). Cell type and time point are not known.

The V call is TRBV25-1, the J call TRBJ2-2; 10 bases map to TRBD1. Germline V lookup: CDR1 MGHDK, CDR2 SYGVNS. This CDR3 is built from 15 residues. V was clipped by 3 bases and J by 6 bases; unmatched bases: 4. CDR3 in amino acids: CASSDRQGAAGELFF. In DNA, the CDR3 is TGTGCCAGCAGTGATCGACAGGGGGCGGCCGGGGAGCTGTTTTTT.

This clonotype was observed a few times. The chain joins TRBV20-1 to TRBJ1-3; the D is unclear. CDR1 is DFQATT and CDR2 is SNEGSKA in the germline V gene (reference sequence). Trimming shortened V by 3 bases and J by 0 bases, and 9 bases separated the two germline ends. The CDR3 consists of 14 residues. CDR3 residues: CSASDGYSGNTIYF. The CDR3 DNA reads TGCAGTGCTAGCGACGGTTACTCTGGAAACACCATATATTTT.

This clonotype was detected only a few times. The V and J genes are TRBV12-3 or TRBV12-4 and TRBJ1-2; a weak D match, TRBD1 (5 bases). The CDR3 is 17 amino acids. Deletions cut 2 bases from V and 2 bases from J, with 18 bases between. CDR3 loop: CASSLSRQPLVNYGYTF. CDR3 nucleotides: TGTGCCAGCAGTTTATCCCGACAGCCCCTTGTCAACTATGGCTACACCTTC.

This clonotype was observed a few times. The V call is TRBV29-1, the J call TRBJ2-3, with D possibly being TRBD2 (6 bases). V was cut by 4 bases and J by 2 bases, with 16 bases left in between. CDR1 is SQVTM, CDR2 ANQGSEA, per germline. The length of the CDR3 is 15 residues. The CDR3 DNA reads TGCAGCGTTGGAGTGGCGGGGAGTAACACAGATACGCAGTATTTT. It yields the protein CSVGVAGSNTDTQYF.

This clonotype was detected only a few times. This chain connects TRBV24-1 to TRBJ2-1, with D possibly called TRBD1 or TRBD2 (6 bases each). Trimming pared 6 bases from V and 4 bases from J, leaving 12 bases between. Germline CDR1 KGHDR, CDR2 SFDVKD. The CDR3 runs 14 residues. This chain's CDR3 is CATSRSGAYNEQFF. As DNA, the CDR3 is TGTGCCACCAGTAGGTCGGGGGCATACAATGAGCAGTTCTTC.

V gene TRBV2 combines with J gene TRBJ1-1; the match to TRBD1 covers 7 bases. In germline, CDR1 is SNHLY, CDR2 FYNNEI. Trimming removed 6 bases from V and 7 bases from J; junction bases left unmatched: 2. The length of the CDR3 is 11 residues. CDR3 residues: CASSGTVEAFF. The CDR3, as DNA: TGTGCCAGCAGCGGGACAGTTGAAGCTTTCTTT. Full variable domain (outside the CDR3, taken from reference TRBV2 and TRBJ1-1): EPEVTQTPSHQVTQMGQEVILRCVPISNHLYFYWYRQILGQKVEFLVSFYNNEISEKSEIFDDQFSVERPDGSNFTLKIRSTKLEDSAMYFCASSGTVEAFFGQGTRLTVV.

In its sample, this clonotype was seen many times. This chain links TRBV3-1 with TRBJ1-2, with D unclear. The CDR3 loop spans 12 amino acids. V dropped 1 base and J dropped 4 bases, with 4 bases sitting between them. The V gene's germline CDR1 is LGHDT and CDR2 YNNKEL (reference sequence). The DNA of the CDR3 is TGTGCCAGCAGCCAAGCCACCTATGGCTACACCTTC. Amino acids: CASSQATYGYTF.

V usage is TRBV7-8 and J usage is TRBJ2-7; D unclear. The germline V gene encodes CDR1 SGHVS and CDR2 FQNEAQ. The CDR3 runs to 12 residues. The V and J ends lost 5 bases and 3 bases respectively, with 8 bases between them. The CDR3 protein is CASSQGFYEQYV. CDR3 DNA: TGTGCCAGCAGCCAAGGGTTCTACGAGCAGTACGTC.

The rearrangement joins TRBV11-2 to TRBJ2-7, with unresolved D. CDR3 length equals 13 residues. Germline assignment: CDR1 SGHAT and CDR2 FQNNGV. The ends were cut back, 6 bases at V and 2 bases at J, with 11 bases in the middle. CDR3 protein: CASRMTATYEQYV. CDR3 nucleotides: TGTGCCAGCAGGATGACGGCTACCTACGAGCAGTACGTC.

V and J are TRBV6-5 and TRBJ1-2, with a weak D call TRBD1 (5 bases). The CDR3 loop spans 14 amino acids. V was trimmed by 2 bases and J by 4 bases, leaving 11 bases between them. Germline V gene lookup returns CDR1 MNHEY and CDR2 SVGAGI. Here the CDR3 reads CASSYQGQGYGYTF. CDR3 nucleotides: TGTGCCAGCAGTTACCAGGGTCAAGGCTATGGCTACACCTTC.

The chain combines TRBV12-3 or TRBV12-4 with TRBJ2-1; D perhaps matches TRBD1 (5 bases). V was pared by 7 bases and J by 6 bases, with 13 bases between. The CDR3 runs 13 residues. This CDR3 reads CASTFHRRNEQFF. The CDR3 DNA reads TGTGCCAGCACCTTCCACAGGCGCAATGAGCAGTTCTTC.

The gene calls are TRBV28 and TRBJ2-3; D uncertain. CDR1 is MDHEN and CDR2 is SYDVKM in the germline V gene. The V gene lost 5 bases and the J gene lost 1 base, with 10 bases spanning the gap. The CDR3 is 14 residues long. The CDR3 region has the DNA TGTGCCAGCAGTGGCATAATCGGCACAGATACGCAGTATTTT. Protein: CASSGIIGTDTQYF.

This clonotype was seen a few times. The chain couples TRBV7-3 to TRBJ2-2; 7 nucleotides align to TRBD1. Per germline, CDR1 SGHTA and CDR2 FQGTGA. This CDR3 is built from 14 residues. The ends lost 1 base at V and 5 bases at J; junction bases unmatched: 1. CDR3 nucleotides: TGTGCCAGCAGCTTAAACAGGGGAACCGGGGAGCTGTTTTTT. Translated: CASSLNRGTGELFF.

The gene calls are TRBV2 and TRBJ2-4, with D possibly matching TRBD1 (6 bases). Trimming took off 6 bases at V and 8 bases at J, with 17 bases between the two ends. CDR3 size: 14 residues. Germline assignment: CDR1 SNHLY and CDR2 FYNNEI. The CDR3 DNA reads TGTGCCAGCAGCGACGGACAGAACAGGCACATTCAGTACTTC. It translates to CASSDGQNRHIQYF.

This clonotype has a handful of counts. This chain joins TRBV20-1 and TRBJ2-2; no clear D. Trimming left V 6 bases short and J 7 bases short, with 12 bases between. The CDR3 is 12 residues long. Germline values: CDR1 DFQATT, CDR2 SNEGSKA (reference sequence). CDR3 bases: TGCAGTGCCCTCCGTCTGGGCGGGGAGCTGTTTTTT. Translated, it gives CSALRLGGELFF.

This clonotype was picked up a small number of times. This chain connects TRBV20-1 to TRBJ2-3, with D perhaps being TRBD1 or TRBD2 (7 bases each). V shed 6 bases and J shed 5 bases, with 18 bases lying between them. In germline, CDR1 is DFQATT, CDR2 SNEGSKA (reference sequence). This CDR3 has 14 amino acids. The CDR3 here is CSANLGRGLDTQYF. CDR3 nucleotides: TGCAGTGCCAACCTTGGGAGGGGGCTAGATACGCAGTATTTT.

The chain links TRBV20-1 to TRBJ1-1; D remains ambiguous. The CDR3 sequence is 13 residues long. V lost 5 bases to trimming and J lost 1 base, with 11 bases between them. Germline-derived CDR1 and CDR2 are DFQATT and SNEGSKA (reference sequence). CDR3 DNA: TGCAGTGCTCGTCGGTCGCCGAACACTGAAGCTTTCTTT. This translates into CSARRSPNTEAFF.

This sequence joins TRBV7-3 and TRBJ1-1; 7 bases line up with TRBD1. Looked up from germline, CDR1 is SGHTA and CDR2 is FQGTGA. The CDR3 sequence is 13 residues long. With V trimmed by 4 bases and J by 7 bases, 6 bases remained unmatched. This chain's CDR3 is CASSSQGGVEAFF. CDR3 DNA: TGTGCCAGCAGCTCCCAAGGGGGCGTTGAAGCTTTCTTT.

V and J are TRBV7-9 and TRBJ2-5; D possibly matches TRBD1 or TRBD2 (6 bases each). Germline V CDR1 and CDR2: SEHNR, FQNEAQ (reference sequence). The CDR3 spans 16 residues. V dropped 5 bases and J dropped 2 bases, with 18 bases sitting between them. CDR3: CASSQGIGGNQETQYF. The CDR3 nucleotides are TGTGCCAGCAGCCAGGGTATAGGGGGGAATCAAGAGACCCAGTACTTC.

This clonotype came up a few times. The chain couples TRBV25-1 to TRBJ2-1; TRBD2 might be the D (6 bases). This CDR3 spans 15 amino acids. Between the trimmed V and J ends, which lost 2 bases and 3 bases, there was a span of 11 bases. CDR1 MGHDK and CDR2 SYGVNS come from the germline V gene. The CDR3 DNA reads as TGTGCCAGCAGTGAAGATGGGGGGAACTACAATGAGCAGTTCTTC. This encodes CASSEDGGNYNEQFF.

This clonotype was recorded many times. The chain employs TRBV7-2 and TRBJ2-2; 8 bases agree with TRBD1. V shed 5 bases and J 1 base; nucleotides not matched to a gene: 6. This CDR3 region has 16 residues. Germline-derived CDR1 and CDR2 are SGHTA and FQGNSA. CDR3 residues: CASSPRGTGNTGELFF. In DNA, the CDR3 is TGTGCCAGCAGCCCGAGAGGGACAGGGAACACCGGGGAGCTGTTTTTT.

This clonotype was picked up a small number of times. In nucleotides, the CDR3 is TGTGCCAGTAGCCCCTTGGAGCGGGGGTACAATGAGCAGTTCTTC. Its protein is CASSPLERGYNEQFF. The V call is TRBV19, the J call TRBJ2-1; 8 positions agree with TRBD2. Germline CDR1 reads LNHDA; CDR2 reads SQIVND (reference sequence). V shed 6 bases and J 4 bases; nucleotides not matched to a gene: 8. This CDR3 has 15 amino acids.

This clonotype was recorded a few times. The chain links TRBV5-4 to TRBJ2-3; D may match TRBD1 or TRBD2 (5 bases each). This CDR3 is built from 17 residues. Trimming took off 4 bases at V and 2 bases at J, with 20 bases between the two ends. Germline CDR1 is SGHNT and CDR2 is YYREEE (reference sequence). The CDR3 loop is CASSGGGVLDLTDTQYF. The CDR3 DNA reads TGTGCCAGCAGCGGGGGTGGGGTCTTGGATCTCACAGATACGCAGTATTTT.

The V and J genes are TRBV12-3 or TRBV12-4 and TRBJ1-1; D ambiguous. The CDR3 totals 15 residues. V dropped 5 bases and J dropped 0 bases, with 13 bases sitting between them. This CDR3 reads CASSPAGRMNTEAFF. CDR3 DNA: TGTGCCAGCAGTCCTGCCGGACGGATGAACACTGAAGCTTTCTTT.

There are a few counts of this clonotype. The rearrangement links TRBV24-1 to TRBJ2-2; possibly TRBD2 for D (6 bases). V was pared by 6 bases and J by 5 bases, with 6 bases between. CDR1 and CDR2 (germline): KGHDR, SFDVKD. The CDR3 runs to 12 residues. CDR3 DNA sequence: TGTGCCACCAGTAGCGGGACCGGGGAGCTGTTTTTT. Its translation is CATSSGTGELFF.

This clonotype has more than one count but fewer than ten. The V gene is TRBV9, the J gene TRBJ2-2, with 11 bases lining up with TRBD2. Germline assignment: CDR1 SGDLS and CDR2 YYNGEE. The CDR3 sequence is 17 residues long. V shed 2 bases, J shed 0 bases, and the junction held 3 bases outside the gene matches. The CDR3 sequence: CASSVPSGGTNTGELFF. CDR3 nucleotide sequence: TGTGCCAGCAGCGTTCCTAGCGGGGGGACGAACACCGGGGAGCTGTTTTTT.

This clonotype was seen many times. A read error may produce the germline difference seen at one junction end. The V call is TRBV4-3, the J call TRBJ2-1; 7 bases are shared with TRBD2. This CDR3 is built from 13 residues. Per germline, CDR1 LGHNA and CDR2 YSLEER. CDR3 in amino acids: CASSLSSSPSGGF. CDR3 DNA sequence: TGCGCCAGCAGCCTATCCTCCTCCCCGTCGGGAGGCTTC.

This clonotype was seen many times. The DNA of the CDR3 is TGTGCCAGCAGCTTATACTACACAGATACGCAGTATTTT. It is translated as CASSLYYTDTQYF. The chain uses TRBV7-3 and TRBJ2-3; no clear D. Trimming took 2 bases from V and 2 from J, leaving 5 bases between them. This CDR3 has 13 amino acids. CDR1 and CDR2 from the germline V gene are SGHTA and FQGTGA.

The sample holds many counts of this clonotype. V and J are TRBV7-2 and TRBJ2-5; 7 bases match TRBD2. The trim removed 7 bases at V and 5 bases at J, leaving 7 bases unmatched. The germline V gene encodes CDR1 SGHTA and CDR2 FQGNSA. This CDR3 has 13 residues. The CDR3 is CASTETSLETQYF. The DNA for the CDR3 is TGTGCCAGCACCGAGACTAGCCTGGAGACCCAGTACTTC. The variable domain in full, with the rest retrieved from reference TRBV7-2 and TRBJ2-5, is GAGVSQSPSNKVTEKGKDVELRCDPISGHTALYWYRQSLGQGLEFLIYFQGNSAPDKSGLPSDRFSAERTGGSVSTLTIQRTQQEDSAVYLCASTETSLETQYFGPGTRLLVL.

V usage is TRBV2 and J usage is TRBJ1-2; 8 nucleotides align to TRBD1. Germline V CDR1 and CDR2: SNHLY, FYNNEI. CDR3 size: 11 residues. Unmatched junction bases numbered 0, after V lost 7 bases and J lost 5 bases. The CDR3 sequence: CASNRGYGYTF. CDR3 nucleotides: TGTGCCAGCAACAGGGGGTATGGCTACACCTTC. Drawing the rest from reference TRBV2 and TRBJ1-2, the complete variable domain is EPEVTQTPSHQVTQMGQEVILRCVPISNHLYFYWYRQILGQKVEFLVSFYNNEISEKSEIFDDQFSVERPDGSNFTLKIRSTKLEDSAMYFCASNRGYGYTFGSGTRLTVV.